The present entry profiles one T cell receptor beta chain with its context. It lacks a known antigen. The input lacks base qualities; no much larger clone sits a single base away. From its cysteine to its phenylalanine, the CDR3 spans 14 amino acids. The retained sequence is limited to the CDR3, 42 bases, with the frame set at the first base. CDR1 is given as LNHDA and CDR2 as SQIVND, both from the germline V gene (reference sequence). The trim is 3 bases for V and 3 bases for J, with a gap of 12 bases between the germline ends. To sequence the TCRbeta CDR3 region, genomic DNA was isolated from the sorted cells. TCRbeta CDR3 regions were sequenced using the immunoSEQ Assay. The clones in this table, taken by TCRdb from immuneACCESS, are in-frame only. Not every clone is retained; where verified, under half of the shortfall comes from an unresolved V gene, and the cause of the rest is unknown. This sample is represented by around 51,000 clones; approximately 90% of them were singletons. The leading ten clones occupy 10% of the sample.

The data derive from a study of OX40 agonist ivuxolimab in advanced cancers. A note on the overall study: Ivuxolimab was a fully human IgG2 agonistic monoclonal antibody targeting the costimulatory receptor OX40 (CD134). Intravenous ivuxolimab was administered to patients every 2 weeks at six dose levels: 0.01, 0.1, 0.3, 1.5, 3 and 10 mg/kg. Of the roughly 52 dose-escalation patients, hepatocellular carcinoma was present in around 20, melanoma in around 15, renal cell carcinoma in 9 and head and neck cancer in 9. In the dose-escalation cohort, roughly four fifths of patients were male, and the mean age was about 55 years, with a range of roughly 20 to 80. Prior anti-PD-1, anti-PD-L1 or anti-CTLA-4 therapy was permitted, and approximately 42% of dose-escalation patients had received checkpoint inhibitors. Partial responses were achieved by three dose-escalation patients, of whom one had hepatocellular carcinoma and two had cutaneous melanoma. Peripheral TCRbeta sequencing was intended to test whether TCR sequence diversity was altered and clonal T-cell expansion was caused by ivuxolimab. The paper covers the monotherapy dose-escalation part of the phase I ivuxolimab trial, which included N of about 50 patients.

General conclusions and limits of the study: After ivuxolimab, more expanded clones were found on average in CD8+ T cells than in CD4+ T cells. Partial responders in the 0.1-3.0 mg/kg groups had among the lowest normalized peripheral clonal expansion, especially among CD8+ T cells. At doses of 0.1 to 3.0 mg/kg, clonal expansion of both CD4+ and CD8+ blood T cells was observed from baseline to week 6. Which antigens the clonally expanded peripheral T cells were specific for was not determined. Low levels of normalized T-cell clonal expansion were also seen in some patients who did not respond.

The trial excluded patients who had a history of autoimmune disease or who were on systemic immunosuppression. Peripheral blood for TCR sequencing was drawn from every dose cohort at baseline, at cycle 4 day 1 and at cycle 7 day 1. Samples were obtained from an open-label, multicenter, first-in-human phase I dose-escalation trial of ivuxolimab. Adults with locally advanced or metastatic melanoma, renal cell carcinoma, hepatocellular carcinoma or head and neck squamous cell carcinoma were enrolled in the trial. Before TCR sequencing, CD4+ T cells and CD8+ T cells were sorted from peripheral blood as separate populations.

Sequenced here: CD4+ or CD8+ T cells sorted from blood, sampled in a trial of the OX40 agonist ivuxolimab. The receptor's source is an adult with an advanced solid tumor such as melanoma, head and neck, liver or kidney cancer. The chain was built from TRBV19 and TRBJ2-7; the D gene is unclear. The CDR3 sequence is CASSIEDSGYEQYF. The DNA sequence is TGTGCCAGTAGTATCGAAGACTCAGGCTACGAGCAGTACTTC.